One and the same sample provided the 10 T cell receptor beta chains below, sequenced in a study of blood T cell repertoires in COVID-19 (dated by TCRdb to 2020 to 2021). Libraries came from the immunoSEQ multiplex PCR assay. Imported from immuneACCESS, the table was reduced by TCRdb to in-frame sequences with V and J called. These copies leave out some clones; in studies compared against another copy, an unresolved V gene accounts for under half, and the cause of the remainder is not known. The sample yields about 330,000 clones; roughly 90% were counted once. Jointly, the top ten make up more than 3% of the sample. Sequencing was done on a sample of peripheral blood. The receptors stem from a woman between 50 and 59 years old with active or convalescent COVID-19.

The V gene is TRBV29-1, the J gene TRBJ1-1; 10 nucleotides match TRBD1. J was trimmed by 11 bases and V by 5 bases; bases with no gene match: 8. The CDR3 has 12 residues. Germline V CDR1 and CDR2: SQVTM, ANQGSEA. Here the CDR3 reads CSVNDRGQKAFF. The CDR3 DNA is TGCAGCGTTAATGACAGGGGGCAGAAGGCTTTCTTT.

The gene calls are TRBV4-3 and TRBJ2-7; 7 bases are shared with TRBD1. Per the germline V gene, CDR1 is LGHNA and CDR2 is YSLEER. The CDR3 covers 16 residues. Trimming removed 1 base from V and 5 bases from J; junction bases left unmatched: 11. The CDR3 region is CASSQASWDRRDEQYF. The CDR3 DNA reads as TGCGCCAGCAGCCAAGCGTCTTGGGACAGAAGAGACGAGCAGTACTTC.

V usage is TRBV7-9 and J usage is TRBJ2-5, with 9 positions matching TRBD2. The CDR3 runs to 17 residues. CDR1 is SEHNR, CDR2 FQNEAQ, per germline (reference sequence). The V segment lost 1 base and the J segment 0 bases; nucleotides outside the gene matches: 6. The CDR3 nucleotides are TGTGCCAGCAGCTTAGGAACTAGCGGGTACTACCAAGAGACCCAGTACTTC. Translating it yields CASSLGTSGYYQETQYF.

This chain connects TRBV6-5 to TRBJ2-5; 8 nucleotides agree with TRBD1. This CDR3 is built from 14 residues. CDR1 MNHEY and CDR2 SVGAGI come from the germline V gene. The V segment lost 8 bases and the J segment 5 bases; nucleotides outside the gene matches: 10. Written as DNA, the CDR3 is TGTGCCAGCGGGCCAGCAGGGGGCGGGGAGACCCAGTACTTC. Amino acid sequence: CASGPAGGGETQYF.

The rearrangement links TRBV27 to TRBJ1-1; D may be TRBD1 (6 bases). Germline-derived CDR1 and CDR2 are MNHEY and SMNVEV (reference sequence). This CDR3 spans 14 amino acids. Deletions cut 6 bases from V and 0 bases from J, with 11 bases between. The CDR3 DNA sequence: TGTGCCAGCAGCCGGACAGACATGAACACTGAAGCTTTCTTT. As protein: CASSRTDMNTEAFF.

The gene calls are TRBV30 and TRBJ2-3, with 10 nucleotides matching TRBD2. CDR1 is GTSNPN and CDR2 is SVGIG in the germline V gene (reference sequence). CDR3 size: 15 residues. J was trimmed by 7 bases and V by 3 bases; bases with no gene match: 10. The CDR3 protein is CAWREQGLAQNTQYF. CDR3 nucleotide sequence: TGTGCCTGGAGGGAACAGGGACTAGCGCAAAATACGCAGTATTTT.

This clone was recorded only once. The rearrangement joins TRBV27 to TRBJ2-1, with D unclear. With 0 bases removed from V and 0 bases from J, the gap between germline ends came to 9 bases. Germline lookup yields CDR1 MNHEY and CDR2 SMNVEV (reference sequence). CDR3 length: 16 residues. CDR3 sequence reads: CASSLSSPSSYNEQFF. The CDR3 coding sequence is TGTGCCAGCAGTTTATCGTCCCCTAGCTCCTACAATGAGCAGTTCTTC.

The chain joins TRBV29-1 to TRBJ2-2, with 10 bases matching TRBD1. Germline lookup yields CDR1 SQVTM and CDR2 ANQGSEA. With V trimmed by 5 bases and J by 6 bases, 9 bases remained unmatched. The CDR3 runs 15 residues. Written as DNA, the CDR3 is TGCAGCGTTCTACCGGGACAGGGGTTGGCCGGGGAGCTGTTTTTT. Its protein product is CSVLPGQGLAGELFF.

The chain is built from TRBV7-2 and TRBJ2-7, with 9 bases fitting TRBD1. V was pared by 4 bases and J by 6 bases, with 7 bases of the junction left unmatched. The CDR3 runs 14 residues. Germline CDR1 and CDR2: SGHTA and FQGNSA. CDR3 in amino acids: CASSWTGELLEQYF. As DNA, the CDR3 is TGTGCCAGCAGCTGGACAGGGGAGCTCCTCGAGCAGTACTTC.

This clone was detected only once. The chain links TRBV7-9 to TRBJ2-7, with D unclear. V was pared by 3 bases and J by 7 bases, with 16 bases between. In germline, CDR1 is SEHNR, CDR2 FQNEAQ (reference sequence). The length of the CDR3 is 14 residues. CDR3 DNA: TGTGCCAGCAGCTTCTTAGCTGGGTTGTCGGAGCAGTACTTC. This translates into CASSFLAGLSEQYF.